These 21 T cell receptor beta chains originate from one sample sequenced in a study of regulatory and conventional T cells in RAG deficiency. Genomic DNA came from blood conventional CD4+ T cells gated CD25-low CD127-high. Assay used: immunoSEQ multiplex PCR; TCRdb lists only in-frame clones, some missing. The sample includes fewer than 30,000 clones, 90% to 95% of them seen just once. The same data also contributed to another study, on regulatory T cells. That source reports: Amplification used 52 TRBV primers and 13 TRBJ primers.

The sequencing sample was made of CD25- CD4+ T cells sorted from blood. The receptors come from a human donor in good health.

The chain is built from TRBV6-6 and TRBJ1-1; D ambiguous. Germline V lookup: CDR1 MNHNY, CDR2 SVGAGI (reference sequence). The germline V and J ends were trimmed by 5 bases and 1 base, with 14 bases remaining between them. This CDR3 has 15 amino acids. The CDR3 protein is CASSTLSVGNTEAFF. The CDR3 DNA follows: TGTGCCAGCAGTACCCTGTCCGTCGGGAACACTGAAGCTTTCTTT.

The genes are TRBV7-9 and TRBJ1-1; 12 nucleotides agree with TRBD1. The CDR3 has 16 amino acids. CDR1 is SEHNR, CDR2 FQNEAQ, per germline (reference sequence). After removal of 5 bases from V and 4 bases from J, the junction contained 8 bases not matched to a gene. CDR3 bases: TGTGCCAGCAGCCCCCCGGGACAGGGGGCCGGCACTGAAGCTTTCTTT. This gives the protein CASSPPGQGAGTEAFF.

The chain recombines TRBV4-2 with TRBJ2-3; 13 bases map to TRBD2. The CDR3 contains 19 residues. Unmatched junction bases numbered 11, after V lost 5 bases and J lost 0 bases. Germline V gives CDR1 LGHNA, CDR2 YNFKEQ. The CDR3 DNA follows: TGTGCCAGCAGCAGACGGACTAGCGGGGGATCCCAAAGCACAGATACGCAGTATTTT. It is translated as CASSRRTSGGSQSTDTQYF.

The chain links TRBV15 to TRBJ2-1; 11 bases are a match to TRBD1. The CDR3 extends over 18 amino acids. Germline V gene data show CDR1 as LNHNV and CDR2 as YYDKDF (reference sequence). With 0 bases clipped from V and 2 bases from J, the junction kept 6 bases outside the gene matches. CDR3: CATSRERTGGGPYNEQFF. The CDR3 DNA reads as TGTGCCACCAGCAGAGAGAGGACAGGGGGCGGACCCTACAATGAGCAGTTCTTC.

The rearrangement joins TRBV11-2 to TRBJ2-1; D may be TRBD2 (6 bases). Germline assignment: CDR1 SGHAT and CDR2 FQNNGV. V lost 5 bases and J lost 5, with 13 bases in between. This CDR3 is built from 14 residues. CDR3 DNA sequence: TGTGCCAGCAGCGCCTTTGGGAGGCACAATGAGCAGTTCTTC. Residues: CASSAFGRHNEQFF.

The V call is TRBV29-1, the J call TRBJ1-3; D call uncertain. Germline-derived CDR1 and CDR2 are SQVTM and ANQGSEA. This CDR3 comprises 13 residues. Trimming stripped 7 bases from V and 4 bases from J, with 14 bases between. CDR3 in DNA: TGCAGCGCCATTCCTATATGGGGAAACACCATATATTTT. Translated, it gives CSAIPIWGNTIYF.

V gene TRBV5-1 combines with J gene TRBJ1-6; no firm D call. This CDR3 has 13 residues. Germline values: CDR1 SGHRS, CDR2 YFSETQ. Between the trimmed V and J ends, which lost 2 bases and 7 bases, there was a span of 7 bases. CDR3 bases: TGCGCCAGCAGCTTCAACACGAATTCACCCCTCCACTTT. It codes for CASSFNTNSPLHF.

The CDR3 DNA reads as TGTGCCAGCAGTTACTCGGGGACAGGGGCGTCAAAACTGTTTTTT. Encoded protein: CASSYSGTGASKLFF. The chain uses TRBV6-5 and TRBJ1-4; 10 bases are a match to TRBD1. V trimming: 0 bases; J trimming: 10 bases; junction bases outside the gene matches: 5. The CDR3 length is 15 residues. CDR1 is MNHEY and CDR2 is SVGAGI in the germline V gene.

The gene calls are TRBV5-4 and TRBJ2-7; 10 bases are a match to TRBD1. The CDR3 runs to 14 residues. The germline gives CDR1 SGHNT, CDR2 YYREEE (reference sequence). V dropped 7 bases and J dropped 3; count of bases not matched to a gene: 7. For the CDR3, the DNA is TGTGCCAGCCTGCTCCGGGACAGGGGCTACGAGCAGTACTTC. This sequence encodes CASLLRDRGYEQYF. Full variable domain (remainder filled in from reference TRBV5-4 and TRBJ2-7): ETGVTQSPTHLIKTRGQQVTLRCSSQSGHNTVSWYQQALGQGPQFIFQYYREEENGRGNFPPRFSGLQFPNYSSELNVNALELDDSALYLCASLLRDRGYEQYFGPGTRLTVT.

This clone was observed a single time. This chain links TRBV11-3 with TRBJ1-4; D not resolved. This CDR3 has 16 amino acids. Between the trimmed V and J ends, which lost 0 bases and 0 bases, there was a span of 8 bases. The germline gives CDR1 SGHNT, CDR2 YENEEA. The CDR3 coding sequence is TGTGCCAGCAGCTTAGATGGCCACACAACTAATGAAAAACTGTTTTTT. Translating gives CASSLDGHTTNEKLFF. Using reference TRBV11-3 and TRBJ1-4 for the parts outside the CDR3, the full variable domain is EAGVVQSPRYKIIEKKQPVAFWCNPISGHNTLYWYLQNLGQGPELLIRYENEEAVDDSQLPKDRFSAERLKGVDSTLKIQPAELGDSAVYLCASSLDGHTTNEKLFFGSGTQLSVL.

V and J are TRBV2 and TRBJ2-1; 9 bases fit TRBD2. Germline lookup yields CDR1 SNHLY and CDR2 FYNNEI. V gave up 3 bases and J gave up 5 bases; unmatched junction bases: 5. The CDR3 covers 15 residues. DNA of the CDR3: TGTGCCAGCAGTGATGGTAGCGGGGGAAACAATGAGCAGTTCTTC. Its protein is CASSDGSGGNNEQFF.

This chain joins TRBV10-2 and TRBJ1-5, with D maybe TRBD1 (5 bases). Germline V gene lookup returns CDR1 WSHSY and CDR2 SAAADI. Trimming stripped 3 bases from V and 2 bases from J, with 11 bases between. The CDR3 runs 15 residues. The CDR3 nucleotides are TGCGCCAGCAGTGAATCAAGGGGCCGCAATCAGCCCCAGCATTTT. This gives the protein CASSESRGRNQPQHF.

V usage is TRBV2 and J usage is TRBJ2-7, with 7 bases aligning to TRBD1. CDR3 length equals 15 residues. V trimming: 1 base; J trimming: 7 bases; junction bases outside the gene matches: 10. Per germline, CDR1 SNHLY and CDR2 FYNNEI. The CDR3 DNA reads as TGTGCCAGCAGTGAAGGACAGGGAGTGGTGGCGGAGCAGTACTTC. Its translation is CASSEGQGVVAEQYF.

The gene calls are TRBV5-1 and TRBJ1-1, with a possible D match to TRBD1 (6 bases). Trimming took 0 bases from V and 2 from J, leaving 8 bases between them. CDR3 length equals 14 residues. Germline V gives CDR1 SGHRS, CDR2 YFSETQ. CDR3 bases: TGCGCCAGCAGCTTGGGAGGGGGTAACACTGAAGCTTTCTTT. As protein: CASSLGGGNTEAFF.

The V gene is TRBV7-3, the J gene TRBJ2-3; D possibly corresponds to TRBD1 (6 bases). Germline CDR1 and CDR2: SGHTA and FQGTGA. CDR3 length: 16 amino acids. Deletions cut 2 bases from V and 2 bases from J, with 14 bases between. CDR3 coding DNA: TGTGCCAGCAGCTTATGGGACACCGGAATCACAGATACGCAGTATTTT. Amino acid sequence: CASSLWDTGITDTQYF.

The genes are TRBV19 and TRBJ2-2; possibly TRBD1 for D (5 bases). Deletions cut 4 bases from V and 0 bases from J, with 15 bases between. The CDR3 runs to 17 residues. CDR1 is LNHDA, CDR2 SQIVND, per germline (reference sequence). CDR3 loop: CASSTQVSSANTGELFF. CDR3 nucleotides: TGTGCCAGTAGTACACAGGTTTCGTCAGCGAACACCGGGGAGCTGTTTTTT.

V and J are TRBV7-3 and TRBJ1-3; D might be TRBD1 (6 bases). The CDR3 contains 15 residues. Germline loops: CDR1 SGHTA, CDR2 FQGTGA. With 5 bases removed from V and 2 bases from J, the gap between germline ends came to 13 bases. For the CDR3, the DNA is TGTGCCAGCAGCCCAAGGGGGTCCCCTGGAAACACCATATATTTT. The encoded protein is CASSPRGSPGNTIYF.

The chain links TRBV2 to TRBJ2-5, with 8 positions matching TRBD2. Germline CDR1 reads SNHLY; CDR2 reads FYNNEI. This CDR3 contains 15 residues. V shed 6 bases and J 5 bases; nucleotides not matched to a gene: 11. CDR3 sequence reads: CASRARAGEAETQYF. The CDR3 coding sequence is TGTGCCAGCAGAGCCCGAGCGGGGGAGGCTGAGACCCAGTACTTC.

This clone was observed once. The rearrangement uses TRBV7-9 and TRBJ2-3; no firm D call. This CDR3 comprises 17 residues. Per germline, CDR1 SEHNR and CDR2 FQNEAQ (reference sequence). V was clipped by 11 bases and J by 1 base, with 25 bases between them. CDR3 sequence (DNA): TGTGCCGGCCTCCGGGTCCCAACCGTCTTAGGCACAGATACGCAGTATTTT. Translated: CAGLRVPTVLGTDTQYF. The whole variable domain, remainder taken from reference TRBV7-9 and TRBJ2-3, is DTGVSQNPRHKITKRGQNVTFRCDPISEHNRLYWYRQTLGQGPEFLTYFQNEAQLEKSRLLSDRFSAERPKGSFSTLEIQRTEQGDSAMYLCAGLRVPTVLGTDTQYFGPGTRLTVL.

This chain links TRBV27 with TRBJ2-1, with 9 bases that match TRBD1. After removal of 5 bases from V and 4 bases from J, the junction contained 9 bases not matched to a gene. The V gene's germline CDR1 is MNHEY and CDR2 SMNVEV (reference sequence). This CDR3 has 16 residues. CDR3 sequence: CASSPRQGGPYNEQFF. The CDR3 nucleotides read TGTGCCAGCAGTCCGAGACAGGGGGGCCCTTACAATGAGCAGTTCTTC.

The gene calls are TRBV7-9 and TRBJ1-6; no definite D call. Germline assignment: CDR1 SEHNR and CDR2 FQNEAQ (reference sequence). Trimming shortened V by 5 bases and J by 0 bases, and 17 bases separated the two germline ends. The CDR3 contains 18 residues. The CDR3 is CASSRQTATNSYNSPLHF. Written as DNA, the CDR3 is TGTGCCAGCAGCCGTCAGACTGCGACCAACTCCTATAATTCACCCCTCCACTTT.